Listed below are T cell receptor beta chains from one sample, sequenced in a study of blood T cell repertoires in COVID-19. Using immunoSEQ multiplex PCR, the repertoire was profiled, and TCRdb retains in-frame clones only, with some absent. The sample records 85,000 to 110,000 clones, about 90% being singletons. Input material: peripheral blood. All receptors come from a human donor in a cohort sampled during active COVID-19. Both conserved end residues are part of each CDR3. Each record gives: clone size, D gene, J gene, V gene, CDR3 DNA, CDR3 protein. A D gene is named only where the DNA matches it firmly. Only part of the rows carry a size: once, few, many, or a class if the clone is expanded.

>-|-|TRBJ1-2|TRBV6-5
TGTGCCAGCAGTTCGACCTCGGACGGAGGTAGAGGCTACACCTTC
CASSSTSDGGRGYTF
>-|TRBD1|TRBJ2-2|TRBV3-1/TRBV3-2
TGTGCCAGCAGCCAAGTGGCAGGGGGTTTCTTGAACACCGGGGAGCTGTTTTTT
CASSQVAGGFLNTGELFF
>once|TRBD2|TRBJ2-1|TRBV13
TGTGCCAGCAGCACATATCTAGCGGGAGCTATACATGAGCAGTTCTTC
CASSTYLAGAIHEQFF
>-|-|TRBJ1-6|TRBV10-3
TGTGCCATCAGTGAGTCGACGGGAGGAGGTTCACCCCTCCACTTT
CAISESTGGGSPLHF
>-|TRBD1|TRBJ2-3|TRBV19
TGTGCCAGTAGTATCGGACAGGGTATGTGGGCAGATACGCAGTATTTT
CASSIGQGMWADTQYF
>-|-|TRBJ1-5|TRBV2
TGTGCCAGCAGTGGGTACAGACCTTCAACTCATAGCAATCAGCCCCAGCATTTT
CASSGYRPSTHSNQPQHF
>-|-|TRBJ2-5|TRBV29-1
TGCAGCGTGCTCTTTTGGGCGGGGACCCAGTACTTC
CSVLFWAGTQYF
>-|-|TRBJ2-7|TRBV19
TGTGCCAGTAGTATAAACGGGGTCGAGCAGTACTTC
CASSINGVEQYF
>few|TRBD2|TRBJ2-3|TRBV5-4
TGTGCCAGCACCACTAGCGGGAGGAGGACAGATACGCAGTATTTT
CASTTSGRRTDTQYF
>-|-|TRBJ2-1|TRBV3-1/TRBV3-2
TGTGCCAGCAGCCAAGAGGCTAGCGTCAATGAGCAGTTCTTC
CASSQEASVNEQFF
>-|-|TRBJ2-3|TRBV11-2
TGTGCCAGCAGCGGGGGGGCGGGTCGCACAGATACGCAGTATTTT
CASSGGAGRTDTQYF
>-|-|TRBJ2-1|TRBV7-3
TGTGCCAGCAGCTCGCTTGGGCCGTTCCGAGGGGGTGAGCAGTTCTTC
CASSSLGPFRGGEQFF
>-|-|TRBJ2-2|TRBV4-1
TGCGCCAGCAGCCAAGATAGCGCTTTGAAGCTGTTTTTT
CASSQDSALKLFF
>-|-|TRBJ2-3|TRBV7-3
TGTGCCAGCGGAGACCCCCGAGCCGATACGCAGTATTTT
CASGDPRADTQYF
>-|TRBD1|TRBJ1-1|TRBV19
TGTGCCAGTAGTATTTCACAGGGGGGGAACACTGAAGCTTTCTTT
CASSISQGGNTEAFF
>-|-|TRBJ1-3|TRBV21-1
TGTGCCAGCAGCAAGCAACGGGGGGACGATCGCTCTGGAAACACCATATATTTT
CASSKQRGDDRSGNTIYF
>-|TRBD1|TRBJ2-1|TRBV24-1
TGTGCCACCAGTGACCCAGACAGGGGGCAGCTTGATGAGCAGTTCTTC
CATSDPDRGQLDEQFF
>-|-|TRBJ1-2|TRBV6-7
TGTGCCAGCAGTTACGTGGCCGGGGTCTATGGCTACACCTTC
CASSYVAGVYGYTF
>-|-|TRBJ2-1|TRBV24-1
TGTGCCACCGCCACTATAGCGGACTACAATGAGCAGTTCTTC
CATATIADYNEQFF
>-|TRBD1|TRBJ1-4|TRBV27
TGTGCCAGCAGTTCCGGAACAGGGGGGAATGAAAAACTGTTTTTT
CASSSGTGGNEKLFF
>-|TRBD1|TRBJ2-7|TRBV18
TGTGCCAGCTCACCTTCGCCCGGGACAGGGTCAAGAGAGCAGTACTTC
CASSPSPGTGSREQYF
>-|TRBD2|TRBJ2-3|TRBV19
TGTGCCAGTAGTAAAGGAGCCGGCGGGAGGGGCACAGATACGCAGTATTTT
CASSKGAGGRGTDTQYF
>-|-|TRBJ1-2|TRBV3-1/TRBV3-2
TGTGCCAGCAGCCAAGTAGTGGGCAACTATGGCTACACCTTC
CASSQVVGNYGYTF
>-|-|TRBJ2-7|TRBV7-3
TGTGCCAGCCCCCTCAAAGGGGTGGCCGAGAACAAAGACTTGGAGTACTTC
CASPLKGVAENKDLEYF
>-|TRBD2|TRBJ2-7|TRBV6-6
TGTGCCAGCAGGGGACTAGCGGAGTCCTACGAGCAGTACTTC
CASRGLAESYEQYF
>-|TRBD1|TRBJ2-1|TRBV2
TGTGCCAGCAGTGTATACAGGGGGATTGACAATGAGCAGTTCTTC
CASSVYRGIDNEQFF
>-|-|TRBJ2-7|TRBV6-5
TGTGCCAGCAGCCGAGACAGTTACGAGCAGTACTTC
CASSRDSYEQYF
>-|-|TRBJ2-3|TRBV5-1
TGCGCCAGCAGCTTGAGCGGGAGCACAGATACGCAGTATTTT
CASSLSGSTDTQYF
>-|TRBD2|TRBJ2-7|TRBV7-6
TGTGCCAGCAGCAGCCGGGGAGGGCGGGGCTCCTACGAGCAGTACTTC
CASSSRGGRGSYEQYF
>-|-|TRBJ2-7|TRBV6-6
TGTGCCAGCAGCCTAGCTACGTCCTACGAGCAGTACTTC
CASSLATSYEQYF
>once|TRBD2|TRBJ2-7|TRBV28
TGTGCCAGCAGTCCCGTCCTAGCGGGAGCGGTCGAGCAGTACTTC
CASSPVLAGAVEQYF
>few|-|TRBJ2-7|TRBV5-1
TGCGCCAGCGCTGGAGCATCTAGCCGCTACGAGCAGTACTTC
CASAGASSRYEQYF
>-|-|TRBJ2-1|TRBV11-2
TGTGCCAGCAGCCCCGTCGGGGGGCCCTACAATGAGCAGTTCTTC
CASSPVGGPYNEQFF
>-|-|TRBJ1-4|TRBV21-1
TGTGCCAGCACCCCACTACAGGGGCCGGATGAAAAACTGTTTTTT
CASTPLQGPDEKLFF
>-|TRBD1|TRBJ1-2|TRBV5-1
TGCGCCAGCAGCTTGGGCAGGGGGAACTATGGCTACACCTTC
CASSLGRGNYGYTF
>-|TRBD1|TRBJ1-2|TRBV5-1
TGCGCCAGCAGCTTGGAGGCAGGGGGCTCTCCAGTCTATGGCTACACCTTC
CASSLEAGGSPVYGYTF
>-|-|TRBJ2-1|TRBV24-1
TGTGCCACCAGTGGTGGGGCGAGCTCCTACAATGAGCAGTTCTTC
CATSGGASSYNEQFF
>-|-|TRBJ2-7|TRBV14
TGTGCCAGCAGCACTATGCAGGACAGTTTCTACGAGCAGTACTTC
CASSTMQDSFYEQYF
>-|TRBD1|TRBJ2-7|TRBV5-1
TGCGCCAGCAGCTACAGGGGTTCAAACTACGAGCAGTACTTC
CASSYRGSNYEQYF
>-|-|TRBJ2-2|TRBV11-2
TGTGCCAGCAGCTTAGTTGGTCAGGACACCGGGGAGCTGTTTTTT
CASSLVGQDTGELFF
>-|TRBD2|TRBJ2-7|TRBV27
TGTGCCAGCAGTTTATCGGCGGGAGTGTTGTCCTACGAGCAGTACTTC
CASSLSAGVLSYEQYF
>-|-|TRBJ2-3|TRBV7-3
TGTGCCAGCAGCCCTACTGGCGGGCGGCGCACAGATACGCAGTATTTT
CASSPTGGRRTDTQYF
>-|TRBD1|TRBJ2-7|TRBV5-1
TGCGCCAGCGGCCCTAAAACCGTCGGGACAGGGGCAGACGAGCAGTACTTC
CASGPKTVGTGADEQYF
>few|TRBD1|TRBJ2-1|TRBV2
TGTGCCTCCATGGGACAGGCCTTATACAATGAGCAGTTCTTC
CASMGQALYNEQFF
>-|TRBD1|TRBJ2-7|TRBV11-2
TGTGCCAGCAGCTTAGGGACAGGGGACGAGCAGTACTTC
CASSLGTGDEQYF
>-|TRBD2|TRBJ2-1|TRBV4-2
TGTGCCAGCAGCCAAGAACGTTTCGGTGGAGTAGCGGGAGGGCCGGGGGATGAGCAGTTCTTC
CASSQERFGGVAGGPGDEQFF
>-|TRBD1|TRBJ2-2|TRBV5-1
TGCGCCAGCAGCGGGACAGCGAACACCGGGGAGCTGTTTTTT
CASSGTANTGELFF
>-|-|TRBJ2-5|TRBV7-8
TGTGCCAGCAGCCGAGCCAGGGGTAGTGAGACCCAGTACTTC
CASSRARGSETQYF
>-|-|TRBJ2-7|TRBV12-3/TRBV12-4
TGTGCCAGCAGCCCACGGACAGACCGCGAGCAGTACTTC
CASSPRTDREQYF
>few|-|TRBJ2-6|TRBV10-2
TGCGCCAGCAGCGAACAGGGCGCTGGGGCCAACGTCCTGACTTTC
CASSEQGAGANVLTF
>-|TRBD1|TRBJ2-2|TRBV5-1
TGCGCCAGCAGCTTGGGACAGGGGGATGAAGCCGGGGAGCTGTTTTTT
CASSLGQGDEAGELFF
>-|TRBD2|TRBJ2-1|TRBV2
TGTGCCAGCAGTGGACTAGCGGGAGCAGTTGAGCAGTTCTTC
CASSGLAGAVEQFF